This TCR beta chain comes out of a study of sequential checkpoint blockade in melanoma. Sequencing was performed with immunoSEQ multiplex PCR; in TCRdb, only in-frame clones are kept and a portion is missing. This table has approximately 5,700 clones, around 50% appearing once. Treatment noted: randomized to nivolumab then ipilimumab (arm A) or the reverse (arm B). With V trimmed by 4 bases and J by 1 base, 3 bases remained unmatched. The germline V gene encodes CDR1 MGHRA and CDR2 YSYEKL. The CDR3 contains 15 residues. The V call is TRBV4-1, the J call TRBJ2-3; TRBD1 matches at 9 bases. The TCR comes from a human donor with melanoma. Sequences were derived from CD8+ T cells sorted from blood (inferred from file names), sampled from a patient given nivolumab and ipilimumab in sequence. In DNA form, the CDR3 reads TGCGCCAGCAGCCGGGGACAGGGAGGCACAGATACGCAGTATTTT. Residues: CASSRGQGGTDTQYF.